Each of the 18 T cell receptor beta chains below was sequenced from the same sample in a study of blood T cell repertoires in COVID-19. This table comes from immunoSEQ multiplex PCR, and its TCRdb copy is limited to in-frame clones, with some not included. The data show 65,000 or so clones, with over 75% seen just once and 15% held by the top ten. Source material: peripheral blood. These receptors came from a man older than 75 with acute or convalescent COVID-19.

The CDR3 region is CASSQGRGVEKLFF. The CDR3 region has the DNA TGTGCCAGCAGCCAGGGCCGCGGCGTCGAAAAACTGTTTTTT. V and J are TRBV7-9 and TRBJ1-4, with D possibly being TRBD1 (5 bases). The CDR3 length is 14 residues. Trimming removed 5 bases at V and 8 bases at J, with 15 bases between. Germline V lookup: CDR1 SEHNR, CDR2 FQNEAQ (reference sequence).

A few counts support this clone. This rearrangement joins TRBV5-1 to TRBJ2-3, with TRBD2 matching 7 bases. The CDR3 consists of 17 residues. The germline gives CDR1 SGHRS, CDR2 YFSETQ. Trimming took 0 bases from V and 2 from J; bases not matched to a gene: 9. For the CDR3, the DNA is TGCGCCAGCAGCTTGGGTTCGGGGGGACCCCTCACAGATACGCAGTATTTT. This gives the protein CASSLGSGGPLTDTQYF.

This clone was observed a handful of times. The chain links TRBV19 to TRBJ1-1; D perhaps matches TRBD1 (6 bases). The germline V gene has CDR1 LNHDA and CDR2 SQIVND (reference sequence). V shed 5 bases and J shed 1 base, with 8 bases lying between them. The CDR3 runs to 13 residues. CDR3 DNA sequence: TGTGCCAGTAGTGAGGACAGGAACACTGAAGCTTTCTTT. It encodes CASSEDRNTEAFF.

This chain joins TRBV11-3 and TRBJ1-1; 8 bases are a match to TRBD1. Germline values: CDR1 SGHNT, CDR2 YENEEA. The CDR3 length is 15 residues. V was pared by 0 bases and J by 3 bases, with 3 bases of the junction left unmatched. CDR3 amino acids: CASSLDRQGYTEAFF. The CDR3 bases are TGTGCCAGCAGCTTAGATAGACAGGGGTACACTGAAGCTTTCTTT.

This chain joins TRBV19 and TRBJ1-2; 8 bases align to TRBD1. Germline V gives CDR1 LNHDA, CDR2 SQIVND (reference sequence). The ends lost 4 bases at V and 7 bases at J; junction bases unmatched: 11. The CDR3 sequence is 15 residues long. The CDR3 loop is CASSSQGQVLGGYTF. In DNA form, the CDR3 reads TGTGCCAGTAGTAGCCAGGGACAGGTGTTAGGTGGCTACACCTTC.

The V call is TRBV28, the J call TRBJ1-3, with D possibly TRBD1 on 6 matching bases. The CDR3 extends over 14 amino acids. V gave up 5 bases and J gave up 5 bases, with 13 bases separating them. Germline CDR1 and CDR2: MDHEN and SYDVKM. CDR3 coding DNA: TGTGCCAGCAGTCCCGGGGACACGCGAAACACCATATATTTT. Translation: CASSPGDTRNTIYF.

V is TRBV10-3 and J is TRBJ2-1; the D gene is possibly TRBD2 (7 bases). Germline V CDR1 and CDR2: ENHRY, SYGVKD. The CDR3 has 13 residues. Trimming cost V 2 bases and J 8 bases, with 10 bases left between them. The CDR3 DNA is TGTGCCATCAGTGAGGCGGGGGCGGATGAGCAGTTCTTC. It yields the protein CAISEAGADEQFF.

This sequence joins TRBV25-1 and TRBJ1-2; possibly TRBD1 for D (5 bases). This CDR3 has 15 amino acids. Germline CDR1 and CDR2: MGHDK and SYGVNS. The ends were cut back, 4 bases at V and 6 bases at J, with 18 bases in the middle. The CDR3 loop reads CASSAGAYPGDGYTF. CDR3 DNA: TGTGCCAGCAGTGCCGGAGCTTATCCGGGGGATGGCTACACCTTC.

The chain links TRBV19 to TRBJ2-3, with TRBD2 matching over 14 bases. Germline CDR1 and CDR2: LNHDA and SQIVND (reference sequence). The CDR3 runs 17 residues. The ends lost 5 bases at V and 2 bases at J; junction bases unmatched: 6. CDR3 in DNA: TGTGCCAGTAGTCTGGGACTAGCGGGGGCCTTCACAGATACGCAGTATTTT. Translated: CASSLGLAGAFTDTQYF.

The V and J genes are TRBV11-2 and TRBJ1-2; D perhaps matches TRBD1 (5 bases). Germline V lookup: CDR1 SGHAT, CDR2 FQNNGV. Trimming took 1 base from V and 6 from J, leaving 12 bases between them. CDR3 length: 14 amino acids. The CDR3 nucleotides read TGTGCCAGCAGCTTAGGGGGCTTAGATAATGGCTACACCTTC. It yields the protein CASSLGGLDNGYTF. The complete variable domain, with remaining parts taken from reference TRBV11-2 and TRBJ1-2, reads EAGVAQSPRYKIIEKRQSVAFWCNPISGHATLYWYQQILGQGPKLLIQFQNNGVVDDSQLPKDRFSAERLKGVDSTLKIQPAKLEDSAVYLCASSLGGLDNGYTFGSGTRLTVV.

V usage is TRBV18 and J usage is TRBJ1-6; D uncertain. Between the trimmed V and J ends, which lost 3 bases and 7 bases, there was a span of 13 bases. Germline CDR1 KGHSH, CDR2 LQKENI. The CDR3 sequence is 15 residues long. The CDR3 DNA sequence: TGTGCCAGCTCACCGACTAGCGGCGGGAATTCACCCCTCCACTTT. This encodes CASSPTSGGNSPLHF.

The chain employs TRBV12-3 or TRBV12-4 and TRBJ1-2, with no clear D. The CDR3 covers 12 residues. V gave up 3 bases and J gave up 8 bases, with 10 bases separating them. The CDR3 DNA is TGTGCCAGCAGTTTCTCCGGGGTAGGCTACACCTTC. Its translation: CASSFSGVGYTF.

This clone was seen a single time. This chain links TRBV19 with TRBJ2-2, with D uncertain. This CDR3 comprises 12 residues. Germline V gene data show CDR1 as LNHDA and CDR2 as SQIVND (reference sequence). The V end was cut by 7 bases, the J end by 5 bases, with 8 bases between. The CDR3 bases are TGTGCCAGTACAAGCAGGACCGGGGAGCTGTTTTTT. This translates into CASTSRTGELFF.

The V and J genes are TRBV2 and TRBJ2-1; 8 bases fit TRBD2. Germline V CDR1 and CDR2: SNHLY, FYNNEI. The CDR3 spans 15 residues. Losses at the gene ends were 4 bases for V and 5 bases for J; bases not matched to a gene: 7. The CDR3 DNA follows: TGTGCCAGCAGTGGGTCCAGCGGGGGACACAATGAGCAGTTCTTC. It is translated as CASSGSSGGHNEQFF.

The chain is built from TRBV7-3 and TRBJ2-5; 10 nucleotides match TRBD2. V shed 5 bases, J shed 2 bases, and the junction held 5 bases outside the gene matches. The length of the CDR3 is 15 residues. Germline V lookup: CDR1 SGHTA, CDR2 FQGTGA. CDR3 nucleotide sequence: TGTGCCAGCAGCCCTGGACTAGCGGTACAAGAGACCCAGTACTTC. Protein: CASSPGLAVQETQYF.

The V call is TRBV18, the J call TRBJ2-3; D might be TRBD2 (6 bases). The germline V gene has CDR1 KGHSH and CDR2 LQKENI. V lost 6 bases and J 4 bases, leaving 23 bases between the germline ends. CDR3 length: 17 amino acids. DNA for the CDR3: TGTGCCAGCTCGACAAGCGGCGGCCAGGGCGGGGCAGATACGCAGTATTTT. Encoded protein: CASSTSGGQGGADTQYF.

This chain links TRBV7-9 with TRBJ1-2; D is perhaps TRBD1 (6 bases). The CDR3 runs to 14 residues. CDR1 and CDR2 from the germline V gene are SEHNR and FQNEAQ (reference sequence). The V and J ends lost 5 bases and 5 bases respectively, with 15 bases between them. CDR3 bases: TGTGCCAGCAGCCCCGGCGGGGGCTCTTATGGCTACACCTTC. Translating it yields CASSPGGGSYGYTF.

The chain employs TRBV12-5 and TRBJ1-5; D might be TRBD1 (5 bases). V shed 0 bases and J shed 2 bases, with 11 bases lying between them. The CDR3 is 16 amino acids. Germline V gene lookup returns CDR1 LGHNT and CDR2 FRNRAP. The CDR3 spells CASGLVRGEGNQPQHF. CDR3 in DNA: TGTGCTAGTGGTTTGGTACGGGGGGAGGGCAATCAGCCCCAGCATTTT.